The clone carrying this T cell receptor beta chain was seen only a few times. The target antigen is unknown. Losses at the gene ends were 5 bases for V and 6 bases for J; bases not matched to a gene: 13. The V gene's germline CDR1 is SGHDT and CDR2 YYEEEE. This CDR3 spans 15 amino acids. TCRdb re-analysed the 5' RACE reads in MiXCR, keeping a single row per CDR3 protein. The sample shows 290,000 or so distinct CDR3 sequences, approximately 19% of them seen only once. This sample was included in a study of T-cell memory formation after mild COVID-19. General study results and limits: Contracting CD4+ clones lay largely in CM and EM, with CD8+ ones residing in EMRA.

The receptor comes from a man younger than 30 who had mild COVID-19 (a few samples of this study predate the infection). Cell type and time point are not known. The chain recombines TRBV5-6 with TRBJ1-2, with TRBD1 matching 7 bases. The sequencing sample was made of PBMCs or a T cell subset sorted from them (not recorded which). CDR3 DNA sequence: TGTGCCAGCAGGATTGGACAGGCCGGACGGCATGGCTACACCTTC. Amino acids: CASRIGQAGRHGYTF.